The 9 T cell receptor beta chains presented below share a single source sample, sequenced in a study of blood T cell repertoires in COVID-19. TCRdb keeps only in-frame clones here, not all; method: immunoSEQ multiplex PCR. The table shows more than 200,000 clones, with around 84% occurring only once. Source material: peripheral blood. The receptors were gathered from a man aged 50 to 59 with acute or convalescent COVID-19.

The chain joins TRBV5-8 to TRBJ1-6; unclear D gene. V gave up 4 bases and J gave up 0 bases, with 11 bases separating them. The CDR3 spans 16 residues. Germline assignment: CDR1 SGHTS and CDR2 YDEGEE. In DNA form, the CDR3 reads TGTGCCAGCAGCACCACTCGTAGCTCCTATAATTCACCCCTCCACTTT. Translation: CASSTTRSSYNSPLHF.

As for this clone: At the DNA level, this CDR3 is encoded by other sequences in the same sample as well. The rearrangement joins TRBV18 to TRBJ1-1, with 7 positions matching TRBD1. V gave up 1 base and J gave up 1 base; unmatched junction bases: 6. Germline CDR1 reads KGHSH; CDR2 reads LQKENI. The CDR3 loop spans 16 amino acids. CDR3 sequence reads: CASSPRTGGTNTEAFF. CDR3 nucleotides: TGTGCCAGCTCACCACGGACAGGAGGGACGAACACTGAAGCTTTCTTT.

This clone was picked up one time. J is TRBJ1-1 and V is TRBV6-5, with D tentatively TRBD1 (5 bases). The CDR3 consists of 13 residues. Trimming stripped 6 bases from V and 0 bases from J, with 8 bases between. CDR1 is MNHEY and CDR2 is SVGAGI in the germline V gene. CDR3 bases: TGTGCCAGCAGGCAGGGTTTGAACACTGAAGCTTTCTTT. As protein: CASRQGLNTEAFF.

V usage is TRBV5-1 and J usage is TRBJ1-5; TRBD1 matches 12 bases. The CDR3 covers 15 residues. The germline V gene encodes CDR1 SGHRS and CDR2 YFSETQ. The trim removed 4 bases at V and 11 bases at J, leaving 10 bases unmatched. CDR3 nucleotides: TGCGCCAGCAGCCCCGGGACAGGGGGCATGGTGGCCCAGCATTTT. As protein: CASSPGTGGMVAQHF.

There are a few counts of this clone. This chain uses TRBV2 with TRBJ2-7; the D gene is possibly TRBD2 (7 bases). The CDR3 sequence is 13 residues long. Germline values: CDR1 SNHLY, CDR2 FYNNEI. V was pared by 8 bases and J by 7 bases, with 18 bases between. The CDR3 loop reads CASGAGADLEQYF. In nucleotides, the CDR3 is TGTGCCAGCGGCGCGGGGGCCGACTTGGAGCAGTACTTC.

The V gene is TRBV6-2 or TRBV6-3, the J gene TRBJ2-2, with TRBD1 matching over 8 bases. Germline assignment: CDR1 MNHEY and CDR2 SVGEGT. Trimming removed 4 bases from V and 3 bases from J; junction bases left unmatched: 7. CDR3 size: 16 residues. The CDR3 spells CASSSAWTGHTGELFF. The CDR3, as DNA: TGTGCCAGCAGTTCCGCCTGGACAGGGCACACCGGGGAGCTGTTTTTT.

This chain links TRBV30 with TRBJ2-7, with a possible D match to TRBD1 (6 bases). This CDR3 has 12 residues. The V and J ends lost 1 base and 6 bases respectively, with 10 bases between them. Per the germline V gene, CDR1 is GTSNPN and CDR2 is SVGIG (reference sequence). The CDR3 loop reads CAWSANRAEQYF. CDR3 nucleotides: TGTGCCTGGAGTGCCAACAGGGCCGAGCAGTACTTC.

The V and J genes are TRBV5-1 and TRBJ1-1; D gene uncertain. The germline CDR1 and CDR2 sequences are SGHRS and YFSETQ. V was cut by 4 bases and J by 4 bases, with 20 bases left in between. This CDR3 comprises 16 residues. The CDR3 DNA sequence: TGCGCCAGCAGCCAACAAGGCTGGGAGTCGGGCACTGAAGCTTTCTTT. Translating it yields CASSQQGWESGTEAFF. The full variable domain, with the rest looked up from reference TRBV5-1 and TRBJ1-1, is KAGVTQTPRYLIKTRGQQVTLSCSPISGHRSVSWYQQTPGQGLQFLFEYFSETQRNKGNFPGRFSGRQFSNSRSEMNVSTLELGDSALYLCASSQQGWESGTEAFFGQGTRLTVV.

This clone was recorded only once. This chain links TRBV6-5 with TRBJ1-6; 7 nucleotides match TRBD1. The CDR3 extends over 14 amino acids. Germline-derived CDR1 and CDR2 are MNHEY and SVGAGI. V dropped 7 bases and J dropped 6; count of bases not matched to a gene: 6. The DNA of the CDR3 is TGTGCCAGCACCCGGACAGGAAGTAATTCACCCCTCCACTTT. It encodes CASTRTGSNSPLHF.